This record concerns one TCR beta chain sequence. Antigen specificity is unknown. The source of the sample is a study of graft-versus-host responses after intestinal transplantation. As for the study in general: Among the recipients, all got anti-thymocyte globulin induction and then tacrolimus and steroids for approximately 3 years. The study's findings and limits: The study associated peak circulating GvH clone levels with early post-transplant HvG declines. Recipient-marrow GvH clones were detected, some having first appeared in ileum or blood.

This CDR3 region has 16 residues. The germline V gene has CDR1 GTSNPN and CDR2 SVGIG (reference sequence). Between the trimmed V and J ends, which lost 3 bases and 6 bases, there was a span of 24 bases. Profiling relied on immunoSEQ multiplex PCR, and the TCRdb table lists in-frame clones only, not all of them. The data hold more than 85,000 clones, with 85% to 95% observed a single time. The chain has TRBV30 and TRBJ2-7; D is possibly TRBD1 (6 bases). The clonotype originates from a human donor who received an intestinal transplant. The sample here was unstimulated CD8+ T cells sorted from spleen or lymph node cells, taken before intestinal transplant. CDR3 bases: TGTGCCTGGAGCCCCTGGCGGGCAGGGGAATTTAGCGAGCAGTACTTC. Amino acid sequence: CAWSPWRAGEFSEQYF.